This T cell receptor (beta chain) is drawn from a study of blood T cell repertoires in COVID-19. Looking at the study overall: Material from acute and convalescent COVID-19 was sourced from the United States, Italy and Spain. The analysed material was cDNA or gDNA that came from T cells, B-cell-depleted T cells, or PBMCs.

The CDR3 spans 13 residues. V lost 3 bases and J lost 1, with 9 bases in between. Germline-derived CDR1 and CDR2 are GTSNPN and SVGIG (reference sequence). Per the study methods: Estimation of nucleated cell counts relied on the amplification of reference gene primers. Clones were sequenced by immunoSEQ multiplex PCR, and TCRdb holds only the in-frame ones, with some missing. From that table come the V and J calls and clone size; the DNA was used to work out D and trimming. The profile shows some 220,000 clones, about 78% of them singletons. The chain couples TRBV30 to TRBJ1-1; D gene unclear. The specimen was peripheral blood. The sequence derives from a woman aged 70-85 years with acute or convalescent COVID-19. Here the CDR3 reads CAWSAHANTEAFF. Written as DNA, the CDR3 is TGTGCCTGGAGCGCACACGCGAACACTGAAGCTTTCTTT.